This T cell receptor (beta chain) was observed in a study of blood T cells in healthy people across ages. Background on the study: Using template switching, researchers captured about one barcoded beta molecule for each two T cells.

Trimming took 7 bases from V and 11 from J, leaving 23 bases between them. CDR1 and CDR2 from the germline V gene are MDHEN and SYDVKM. The CDR3 spans 14 residues. The use of a sample-barcoded 5' primer and a J-beta primer mix characterized a second PCR of roughly 6 to 11 cycles. TCRdb independently ran MiXCR on the 5' RACE reads; one entry per CDR3 protein. The sample holds about 680,000 distinct CDR3 sequences; roughly 49% are singletons and the top ten take roughly a third. Study-wide points: Diversity was higher, and naive CD4+ cells more numerous, in long-lived donors than in aged donors.

At least 7 million PBMCs were isolated per sample. About this clonotype: The antigen remains unidentified.

This TCR derives from an older woman in good health. The rearrangement uses TRBV28 and TRBJ2-5; a possible D gene is TRBD2 (5 bases). Input material: blood. The CDR3 protein is CASMLSERANEQYF. In nucleotides, the CDR3 is TGTGCCAGCATGCTAAGCGAGAGGGCCAATGAGCAGTACTTC.